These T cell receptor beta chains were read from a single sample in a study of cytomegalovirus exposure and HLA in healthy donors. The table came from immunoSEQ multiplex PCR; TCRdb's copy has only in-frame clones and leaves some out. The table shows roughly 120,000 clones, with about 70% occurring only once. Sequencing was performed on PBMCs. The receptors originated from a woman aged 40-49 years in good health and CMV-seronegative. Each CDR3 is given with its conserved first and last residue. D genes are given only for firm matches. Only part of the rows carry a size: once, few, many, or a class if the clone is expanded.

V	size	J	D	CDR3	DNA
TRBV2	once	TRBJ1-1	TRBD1	CASSRTGLGTEAFF	TGTGCCAGCAGTAGGACAGGGTTGGGCACTGAAGCTTTCTTT
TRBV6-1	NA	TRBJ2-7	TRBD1	CASYPGTGFEEQYF	TGTGCCAGCTACCCCGGGACAGGGTTTGAAGAGCAGTACTTC
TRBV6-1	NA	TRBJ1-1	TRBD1	CASRNTGVTEAFF	TGTGCCAGCAGGAATACAGGGGTCACTGAAGCTTTCTTT
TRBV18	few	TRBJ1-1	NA	CASSPAQNQAFF	TGTGCCAGCTCACCAGCCCAGAACCAAGCTTTCTTT
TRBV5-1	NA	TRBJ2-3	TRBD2	CASSPGTSGGDTQYF	TGCGCCAGCAGCCCGGGGACTAGCGGGGGAGATACGCAGTATTTT
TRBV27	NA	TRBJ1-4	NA	CASSLVAGDSEKLFF	TGTGCCAGCAGTTTAGTAGCAGGGGATTCGGAAAAACTGTTTTTT
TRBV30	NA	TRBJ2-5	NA	CAWSESGETQYF	TGTGCCTGGAGTGAGAGTGGAGAGACCCAGTACTTC
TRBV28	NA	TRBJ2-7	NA	CASGVDGSPYEQYF	TGTGCCAGCGGAGTAGACGGGAGCCCCTACGAGCAGTACTTC
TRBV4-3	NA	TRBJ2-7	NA	CASSQEVSRGRRNRADHEQYF	TGCGCCAGCAGCCAAGAAGTGAGCAGGGGACGCCGGAACCGCGCTGATCACGAGCAGTACTTC
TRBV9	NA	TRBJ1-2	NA	CASSPESPLYGYTF	TGTGCCAGCAGCCCCGAATCTCCACTATATGGCTACACCTTC